The table lists the clone carrying this T cell receptor (beta chain) with many counts. The time point was: sample taken at primary tumor resection. Unsorted tumor, nontumor lung tissue or cryopreserved PBMC supplied the whole RNA. The data derive from a study of spatial heterogeneity in lung cancer. MiXCR was run by TCRdb on the 5' RACE reads, yielding one entry per CDR3 protein. The repertoire consists of about 78,000 distinct CDR3 sequences, with approximately 8% occurring once and the leading ten covering roughly 7.1%. Looked up from germline, CDR1 is SNHLY and CDR2 is FYNNEI. This CDR3 region has 16 residues. Unmatched junction bases numbered 4, after V lost 6 bases and J lost 0 bases.

This receptor was identified in a male donor with early-stage non-small cell lung cancer. J is TRBJ2-5 and V is TRBV2, with 13 bases fitting TRBD2. The sequencing used PBMCs, collected at surgery. The CDR3 nucleotides read TGTGCCAGCAGCGACGGACTAGCGGGAGACCAAGAGACCCAGTACTTC. This sequence encodes CASSDGLAGDQETQYF.